The entry below describes one T cell receptor (beta chain). The sample belongs to a study of blood T cell repertoires in COVID-19. Study as a whole: Sources were T cells, B-cell-depleted T cells, or PBMCs; the material itself was cDNA or gDNA.

Clones were read by immunoSEQ multiplex PCR, and TCRdb kept only the in-frame ones, dropping some. The data hold 250,000 to 300,000 clones, with roughly nine tenths observed a single time. V shed 1 base and J 4 bases; nucleotides not matched to a gene: 2. This CDR3 has 14 amino acids. CDR1 and CDR2 from the germline V gene are MNHNS and SASEGT. This sequence joins TRBV6-1 and TRBJ2-5; TRBD1 matches at 8 bases. This receptor was obtained from a woman between 50 and 59 years old who had recovered from COVID-19. Sequences were obtained from peripheral blood. The CDR3 DNA reads TGTGCCAGCAGTGAAGGTCAGGGGGCAGAGACCCAGTACTTC. Protein product: CASSEGQGAETQYF.